These 23 T cell receptor beta chains share one sample of origin, sequenced in a study of cytomegalovirus exposure and HLA in healthy donors. 13 Jbeta primers and 60 Vbeta primers were used for the PCR. The protocol was immunoSEQ multiplex PCR, while the TCRdb copy is restricted to in-frame clones and leaves out a portion. Of about 130,000 clones listed, roughly 79% were seen once; the top ten hold around 3%. The sample taken for sequencing was PBMCs. The receptors were gathered from a boy younger than 10 in good health and CMV-seronegative.

The chain joins TRBV7-2 to TRBJ2-5; D possibly corresponds to TRBD2 (5 bases). Germline CDR1 is SGHTA and CDR2 is FQGNSA. V shed 5 bases and J shed 6 bases, with 19 bases lying between them. The CDR3 runs to 15 residues. This CDR3 reads CASSPQPGRMKTQYF. The DNA of the CDR3 is TGTGCCAGCAGCCCTCAACCGGGAAGGATGAAGACCCAGTACTTC.

This chain joins TRBV5-6 and TRBJ2-7; tentative D call: TRBD2 (5 bases). Germline V gene lookup returns CDR1 SGHDT and CDR2 YYEEEE. V shed 2 bases and J shed 5 bases, with 8 bases lying between them. This CDR3 has 12 residues. Here the CDR3 DNA reads TGTGCCAGCAGCTTACTTAGCGACGAGCAGTACGTC. It codes for CASSLLSDEQYV.

This sequence joins TRBV6-5 and TRBJ2-5; 9 positions match TRBD1. V lost 6 bases and J lost 5; bases outside the gene matches: 10. The length of the CDR3 is 15 residues. Germline V gene data show CDR1 as MNHEY and CDR2 as SVGAGI. CDR3 bases: TGTGCCAGCAGAGCGGACAGGGGCCCTCGGGAGACCCAGTACTTC. Translation: CASRADRGPRETQYF.

V is TRBV5-1 and J is TRBJ1-4; 7 nucleotides match TRBD1. V gave up 2 bases and J gave up 8 bases; unmatched junction bases: 6. CDR1 SGHRS and CDR2 YFSETQ come from the germline V gene. This CDR3 is built from 14 residues. The chain's CDR3 is CASSLTGVREKLFF. For the CDR3, the DNA is TGCGCCAGCAGCTTAACAGGGGTACGCGAAAAACTGTTTTTT.

This sequence joins TRBV10-2 and TRBJ1-5, with a weak D call TRBD1 (6 bases). Deletions cut 2 bases from V and 5 bases from J, with 10 bases between. Germline CDR1 reads WSHSY; CDR2 reads SAAADI. The CDR3 runs 14 residues. CDR3 nucleotides: TGCGCCAGCAGTGAGCTACAGGGTGATCAGCCCCAGCATTTT. This sequence encodes CASSELQGDQPQHF.

The CDR3 spells CASSQDAQLPYGYTF. The DNA of the CDR3 is TGTGCCAGCAGCCAAGATGCCCAACTGCCCTATGGCTACACCTTC. This chain joins TRBV4-2 and TRBJ1-2; the D is unclear. This CDR3 is 15 amino acids long. With 0 bases removed from V and 4 bases from J, the gap between germline ends came to 12 bases. The germline CDR1 and CDR2 sequences are LGHNA and YNFKEQ.

The chain has TRBV10-3 and TRBJ1-2; D is undetermined. This CDR3 has 13 amino acids. From germline, CDR1 is ENHRY and CDR2 SYGVKD. Trimming stripped 2 bases from V and 0 bases from J, with 4 bases between. CDR3 nucleotides: TGTGCCATCAGTGAGCAGACTAACTATGGCTACACCTTC. Translated: CAISEQTNYGYTF.

The chain joins TRBV10-3 to TRBJ2-7, with 7 positions matching TRBD1. This CDR3 comprises 14 residues. Per the germline V gene, CDR1 is ENHRY and CDR2 is SYGVKD. V was clipped by 4 bases and J by 4 bases; unmatched bases: 7. The CDR3 spells CAISAVGQPYEQYV. Here the CDR3 DNA reads TGTGCCATCAGTGCCGTGGGACAGCCATACGAGCAGTACGTC.

This clone was counted between two and nine times. Other DNA sequences in this sample translate to the same CDR3. CDR3 bases: TGTGCCAGCAGTTACTCAGGGGAGAACACCGGGGAGCTGTTTTTT. It specifies CASSYSGENTGELFF. The chain couples TRBV6-5 to TRBJ2-2; D is possibly TRBD1 (5 bases). The CDR3 contains 15 residues. Germline assignment: CDR1 MNHEY and CDR2 SVGAGI. Trimming took 0 bases from V and 1 from J, leaving 6 bases between them.

The chain links TRBV6-1 to TRBJ2-7; perhaps TRBD2 as D (7 bases). The CDR3 loop spans 15 amino acids. From germline, CDR1 is MNHNS and CDR2 SASEGT. Trimming left V 8 bases short and J 2 bases short, with 19 bases between. The CDR3 here is CASELGRGGAYEQYV. The DNA of the CDR3 is TGTGCCAGCGAACTTGGAAGAGGGGGGGCCTACGAGCAGTACGTC.

This clone was observed a few times. This chain joins TRBV5-1 and TRBJ2-5; weak D call: TRBD1 (6 bases). V lost 4 bases to trimming and J lost 3 bases, with 10 bases between them. Germline V gene data show CDR1 as SGHRS and CDR2 as YFSETQ. There are 13 residues in the CDR3. In DNA, the CDR3 is TGCGCCAGCAGCATCGACAGGAAAGAGACCCAGTACTTC. This encodes CASSIDRKETQYF.

CDR3 sequence reads: CASSLDGGSQFF. The CDR3 nucleotides are TGCGCCAGCAGCTTGGACGGCGGATCACAGTTCTTC. The rearrangement uses TRBV5-1 and TRBJ2-1; no clear D gene. The CDR3 length is 12 residues. CDR1 and CDR2 (germline): SGHRS, YFSETQ. Deletions cut 0 bases from V and 13 bases from J, with 11 bases between.

This sequence joins TRBV27 and TRBJ1-2; TRBD1 matches at 7 bases. This CDR3 has 13 residues. Germline CDR1 reads MNHEY; CDR2 reads SMNVEV (reference sequence). V lost 5 bases and J lost 4; bases outside the gene matches: 4. CDR3 in DNA: TGTGCCAGCAGTATACAGGGGACCTATGGCTACACCTTC. Translation: CASSIQGTYGYTF.

The rearrangement links TRBV27 to TRBJ2-1; 7 bases fit TRBD2. The germline V gene encodes CDR1 MNHEY and CDR2 SMNVEV (reference sequence). The CDR3 sequence is 14 residues long. The ends lost 4 bases at V and 2 bases at J; junction bases unmatched: 2. This chain's CDR3 is CASSSAGTYNEQFF. CDR3 sequence (DNA): TGTGCCAGCAGTTCAGCGGGGACCTACAATGAGCAGTTCTTC.

The chain joins TRBV29-1 to TRBJ1-1, with D possibly matching TRBD1 (5 bases). V was clipped by 3 bases and J by 3 bases, with 8 bases between them. The length of the CDR3 is 12 residues. Germline V CDR1 and CDR2: SQVTM, ANQGSEA. The CDR3 sequence: CSVDGGYTEAFF. DNA of the CDR3: TGCAGCGTTGACGGGGGTTACACTGAAGCTTTCTTT.

In the case of this clone: An end of the junction differs from the germline gene, which may be a read error. The chain has TRBV7-9 and TRBJ1-4; TRBD1 might be the D (6 bases). Germline-derived CDR1 and CDR2 are SEHNR and FQNEAQ (reference sequence). The CDR3 extends over 16 amino acids. The CDR3 DNA sequence: TGTTCCAGCAGCTTCGGACAGACCCAAGCTAATGAAAAACTGTTTTTT. This translates into CSSSFGQTQANEKLFF.

The chain has TRBV7-9 and TRBJ1-1, with 9 positions matching TRBD1. The CDR3 sequence is 15 residues long. V shed 5 bases, J shed 5 bases, and the junction held 9 bases outside the gene matches. Per the germline V gene, CDR1 is SEHNR and CDR2 is FQNEAQ (reference sequence). CDR3 region: CASSPWTGVRTEAFF. The CDR3 region has the DNA TGTGCCAGCAGCCCGTGGACAGGGGTAAGAACTGAAGCTTTCTTT.

The chain couples TRBV7-9 to TRBJ2-3, with TRBD2 matching 8 bases. Germline-derived CDR1 and CDR2 are SEHNR and FQNEAQ (reference sequence). This CDR3 has 15 amino acids. Losses at the gene ends were 3 bases for V and 4 bases for J; bases not matched to a gene: 6. In DNA, the CDR3 is TGTGCCAGCAGCTTCGCTAGCGGGTACCCAGATACGCAGTATTTT. It translates to CASSFASGYPDTQYF.

The gene calls are TRBV5-1 and TRBJ1-5; TRBD1 matches 8 bases. Germline V gene data show CDR1 as SGHRS and CDR2 as YFSETQ. The CDR3 extends over 16 amino acids. Trimming took 2 bases from V and 3 from J; bases not matched to a gene: 7. CDR3 nucleotides: TGCGCCAGCAGCTTTACAGGACAGGGCGACAATCAGCCCCAGCATTTT. Its protein is CASSFTGQGDNQPQHF.

The chain couples TRBV6-5 to TRBJ1-2, with a weak D call TRBD1 (6 bases). CDR1 is MNHEY and CDR2 is SVGAGI in the germline V gene. Between the trimmed V and J ends, which lost 3 bases and 5 bases, there was a span of 16 bases. This CDR3 contains 15 residues. The chain's CDR3 is CASSYGGAVGYGYTF. The CDR3 region has the DNA TGTGCCAGCAGTTATGGGGGGGCTGTGGGTTATGGCTACACCTTC.

This clone appeared once. The V gene is TRBV4-3, the J gene TRBJ2-7, with 7 bases aligning to TRBD2. From germline, CDR1 is LGHNA and CDR2 YSLEER. V was clipped by 0 bases and J by 0 bases; unmatched bases: 5. CDR3 size: 16 residues. The CDR3 nucleotides read TGCGCCAGCAGCCAAGACCCAGCGGGGAGCTCCTACGAGCAGTACTTC. Translated, it gives CASSQDPAGSSYEQYF.

V usage is TRBV27 and J usage is TRBJ2-2; D not resolved. There are 13 residues in the CDR3. Trimming removed 3 bases at V and 4 bases at J, with 6 bases between. Germline CDR1 reads MNHEY; CDR2 reads SMNVEV (reference sequence). The CDR3 DNA reads as TGTGCCAGCAGTTTCCGAGTCACCGGGGAGCTGTTTTTT. Translating gives CASSFRVTGELFF.

The chain uses TRBV19 and TRBJ2-1; the match to TRBD2 covers 8 bases. The V gene's germline CDR1 is LNHDA and CDR2 SQIVND (reference sequence). The CDR3 sequence is 15 residues long. Trimming cost V 10 bases and J 7 bases; bases outside gene matches: 15. The CDR3 coding sequence is TGTGCCATCTCGGGGACTAGGCTAGATAGGAATGAGCAGTTCTTC. It is translated as CAISGTRLDRNEQFF.